These 23 T cell receptor beta chains were all obtained from the same sample, sequenced in a study of a mutant IDH1 vaccine in newly diagnosed glioma. Using immunoSEQ multiplex PCR, the repertoire was profiled, and TCRdb retains in-frame clones only, with some absent. The data hold tens of thousands of clones, with around 82% observed a single time. Noted time point: baseline, week 1 (first vaccination visit). Treatment defined: pre-vaccination baseline after standard-of-care therapy. Sequenced here: PBMCs, sampled from a glioma patient treated with radiotherapy, temozolomide or both. The receptors originated from a woman in her fifties or sixties with glioma.

The chain has TRBV7-2 and TRBJ2-5, with 7 bases aligning to TRBD2. The CDR3 extends over 15 amino acids. Per the germline V gene, CDR1 is SGHTA and CDR2 is FQGNSA. Unmatched junction bases numbered 6, after V lost 4 bases and J lost 1 base. CDR3 loop: CASSWSGASQETQYF. CDR3 bases: TGTGCCAGCAGCTGGAGCGGGGCTTCCCAAGAGACCCAGTACTTC.

This clone was seen a single time. The chain recombines TRBV27 with TRBJ1-5; 9 bases match TRBD1. The germline CDR1 and CDR2 sequences are MNHEY and SMNVEV (reference sequence). The CDR3 length is 16 residues. V lost 6 bases and J lost 2; bases outside the gene matches: 8. The CDR3 DNA reads TGTGCCAGCAGAGAACAGGGGGCTAAGGGCAATCAGCCCCAGCATTTT. It encodes CASREQGAKGNQPQHF.

The chain has TRBV9 and TRBJ1-2, with 8 positions matching TRBD1. CDR1 is SGDLS and CDR2 is YYNGEE in the germline V gene. The CDR3 length is 16 residues. V was pared by 3 bases and J by 2 bases, with 9 bases of the junction left unmatched. As DNA, the CDR3 is TGTGCCAGCAGCGCAATTTCCGGACAGGGCAACTATGGCTACACCTTC. Protein: CASSAISGQGNYGYTF.

The chain links TRBV7-9 to TRBJ1-2, with 8 bases that match TRBD1. The CDR3 is 13 residues long. V dropped 5 bases and J dropped 5; count of bases not matched to a gene: 4. The germline V gene encodes CDR1 SEHNR and CDR2 FQNEAQ (reference sequence). CDR3 in DNA: TGTGCCAGCAGCGCCGGACAGGGATATGGCTACACCTTC. Amino acid sequence: CASSAGQGYGYTF.

The table lists this clone with a few counts. The chain has TRBV7-2 and TRBJ1-6; unclear D gene. The V end lost 3 bases, the J end lost 7 bases, and 4 bases lay between the germline ends. In germline, CDR1 is SGHTA, CDR2 FQGNSA. The CDR3 is made up of 12 amino acids. In DNA, the CDR3 is TGTGCCAGCAGCTTGGACAATTCACCCCTCCACTTT. It yields the protein CASSLDNSPLHF.

This clone was detected only a few times. The rearrangement uses TRBV4-1 and TRBJ1-6; D is uncertain. Germline loops: CDR1 MGHRA, CDR2 YSYEKL. V lost 5 bases to trimming and J lost 6 bases, with 17 bases between them. This CDR3 comprises 16 residues. The CDR3 is CASSGTPMGGNSPLHF. Written as DNA, the CDR3 is TGCGCCAGCAGCGGAACGCCCATGGGAGGTAATTCACCCCTCCACTTT.

The genes are TRBV4-2 and TRBJ2-7, with 7 bases aligning to TRBD2. The CDR3 loop spans 16 amino acids. Germline assignment: CDR1 LGHNA and CDR2 YNFKEQ. V lost 5 bases to trimming and J lost 2 bases; unmatched junction nucleotides: 12. Here the CDR3 reads CASSLAGLGIAYEQYF. The DNA of the CDR3 is TGTGCCAGCAGCTTAGCAGGACTAGGGATCGCCTACGAGCAGTACTTC.

This clone was counted between two and nine times. The chain links TRBV5-1 to TRBJ2-1, with 8 bases aligning to TRBD1. The CDR3 loop spans 16 amino acids. Germline trimming cut 2 bases from V and 0 bases from J; bases unmatched to any gene: 4. Germline V gene data show CDR1 as SGHRS and CDR2 as YFSETQ. The DNA of the CDR3 is TGCGCCAGCAGCTTAAAAGGACAGGGCTCCTACAATGAGCAGTTCTTC. This translates into CASSLKGQGSYNEQFF.

The sample holds a few counts of this clone. V and J are TRBV9 and TRBJ1-2, with D unclear. Germline values: CDR1 SGDLS, CDR2 YYNGEE. V gave up 0 bases and J gave up 6 bases, with 6 bases separating them. The CDR3 runs to 12 residues. The CDR3 reads CASSVDKDGYTF. In DNA form, the CDR3 reads TGTGCCAGCAGCGTAGACAAGGATGGCTACACCTTC.

In its sample, this clone was seen once. The rearrangement links TRBV27 to TRBJ2-7; 10 positions match TRBD1. V dropped 4 bases and J dropped 7; count of bases not matched to a gene: 10. The CDR3 loop spans 15 amino acids. From germline, CDR1 is MNHEY and CDR2 SMNVEV (reference sequence). CDR3: CASSSTGTGVVEQYF. DNA of the CDR3: TGTGCCAGCAGTTCGACCGGGACAGGGGTTGTGGAGCAGTACTTC.

This clone has a handful of counts. The chain uses TRBV19 and TRBJ1-3; 7 bases are shared with TRBD1. This CDR3 comprises 17 residues. Trimming took 7 bases from V and 0 from J; bases not matched to a gene: 12. Germline assignment: CDR1 LNHDA and CDR2 SQIVND (reference sequence). The CDR3 reads CASTTLRDSTSGNTIYF. The CDR3, as DNA: TGTGCCAGTACGACTCTTCGGGACAGTACCTCTGGAAACACCATATATTTT. Together with reference TRBV19 and TRBJ1-3, the CDR3 gives the full variable domain: DGGITQSPKYLFRKEGQNVTLSCEQNLNHDAMYWYRQDPGQGLRLIYYSQIVNDFQKGDIAEGYSVSREKKESFPLTVTSAQKNPTAFYLCASTTLRDSTSGNTIYFGEGSWLTVV.

The chain couples TRBV11-1 to TRBJ2-2; 9 nucleotides match TRBD1. The trim removed 0 bases at V and 6 bases at J, leaving 2 bases unmatched. The CDR3 sequence is 15 residues long. Germline V gene data show CDR1 as SGHAT and CDR2 as FQDESV (reference sequence). In DNA form, the CDR3 reads TGTGCCAGCAGCTTAGCGGGACAGGGCTCCGGGGAGCTGTTTTTT. Residues: CASSLAGQGSGELFF.

The chain employs TRBV4-3 and TRBJ1-4; TRBD1 matches 7 bases. Trimming took 0 bases from V and 5 from J; bases not matched to a gene: 6. The CDR3 spans 16 residues. Germline V lookup: CDR1 LGHNA, CDR2 YSLEER. CDR3 DNA: TGCGCCAGCAGCCAAGACCTGGACAGGTCAAATGAAAAACTGTTTTTT. Protein product: CASSQDLDRSNEKLFF.

CDR3 coding DNA: TGCGCCAGCAGCTTGGCCGCGGGGGACTACTACAATGAGCAGTTCTTC. It is translated as CASSLAAGDYYNEQFF. This sequence joins TRBV5-1 and TRBJ2-1; 7 bases map to TRBD2. Germline-derived CDR1 and CDR2 are SGHRS and YFSETQ. J lost 3 bases, V lost 0 bases, and 6 bases had no gene match. The CDR3 is made up of 16 amino acids.

V gene TRBV5-1 combines with J gene TRBJ2-1; 7 positions match TRBD1. After removal of 0 bases from V and 7 bases from J, the junction contained 4 bases not matched to a gene. Germline loops: CDR1 SGHRS, CDR2 YFSETQ. CDR3 length: 14 amino acids. For the CDR3, the DNA is TGCGCCAGCAGCTTGGGGGACAGTACAAATGAGCAGTTCTTC. It translates to CASSLGDSTNEQFF.

The V and J genes are TRBV7-8 and TRBJ2-3; 7 bases line up with TRBD1. Trimming at V came to 8 bases and at J to 7 bases, leaving 9 bases not matched to a gene. Per the germline V gene, CDR1 is SGHVS and CDR2 is FQNEAQ. The CDR3 length is 13 residues. CDR3 region: CASLQTGFHTQYF. For the CDR3, the DNA is TGTGCCAGCCTTCAGACAGGGTTTCATACGCAGTATTTT.

V usage is TRBV10-1 and J usage is TRBJ2-7; perhaps TRBD1 as D (5 bases). The length of the CDR3 is 15 residues. Germline CDR1 reads WNHNN; CDR2 reads SYGVQD (reference sequence). V lost 4 bases and J 6 bases, leaving 19 bases between the germline ends. Written as DNA, the CDR3 is TGCGCCAGCAGTGGCAGGGCGATTCTGGTTTGCGAGCAGTACTTC. Protein product: CASSGRAILVCEQYF.

This sequence joins TRBV27 and TRBJ2-5, with TRBD2 matching over 15 bases. The CDR3 sequence is 15 residues long. After removal of 6 bases from V and 3 bases from J, the junction contained 2 bases not matched to a gene. The germline V gene encodes CDR1 MNHEY and CDR2 SMNVEV (reference sequence). For the CDR3, the DNA is TGTGCCAGCAGCCGGACTAGCGGGGGGGAAGAGACCCAGTACTTC. Encoded protein: CASSRTSGGEETQYF.

This clone came up a few times. This chain connects TRBV4-2 to TRBJ1-6; the match to TRBD1 covers 7 bases. The CDR3 has 14 residues. V dropped 0 bases and J dropped 15; count of bases not matched to a gene: 8. Germline CDR1 and CDR2: LGHNA and YNFKEQ. CDR3 protein: CASSQELTTGYLHF. The CDR3 nucleotides read TGTGCCAGCAGCCAAGAGCTGACGACAGGGTACCTCCACTTT.

The chain uses TRBV2 and TRBJ1-6, with TRBD1 as a possible D gene (6 bases). Germline V CDR1 and CDR2: SNHLY, FYNNEI. The ends were cut back, 4 bases at V and 10 bases at J, with 14 bases in the middle. The CDR3 runs 14 residues. The CDR3 bases are TGTGCCAGCAGTGCCCGGGACATGAGCTCACCCCTCCACTTT. Translation gives CASSARDMSSPLHF. Variable domain in full (rest from reference TRBV2 and TRBJ1-6): EPEVTQTPSHQVTQMGQEVILRCVPISNHLYFYWYRQILGQKVEFLVSFYNNEISEKSEIFDDQFSVERPDGSNFTLKIRSTKLEDSAMYFCASSARDMSSPLHFGNGTRLTVT.

Written as DNA, the CDR3 is TGTGCCAGCAGTTCCCTAACAGGTTCGGGGAACACTGAAGCTTTCTTT. Protein: CASSSLTGSGNTEAFF. V usage is TRBV27 and J usage is TRBJ1-1; D is perhaps TRBD1 (5 bases). With 4 bases removed from V and 1 base from J, the gap between germline ends came to 16 bases. This CDR3 has 16 residues. Germline V gene data show CDR1 as MNHEY and CDR2 as SMNVEV (reference sequence).

This rearrangement joins TRBV7-9 to TRBJ2-7, with 13 bases identical to TRBD2. The CDR3 runs to 16 residues. J gave up 3 bases and V 3 bases, and 5 bases lay outside the gene matches. CDR1 is SEHNR, CDR2 FQNEAQ, per germline (reference sequence). The CDR3 sequence: CASSFTSGGEVYEQYF. The CDR3 DNA reads as TGTGCCAGCAGCTTCACTAGCGGGGGGGAAGTCTACGAGCAGTACTTC.

The chain couples TRBV4-1 to TRBJ2-2; D gene uncertain. V was pared by 7 bases and J by 2 bases, with 17 bases between. Germline assignment: CDR1 MGHRA and CDR2 YSYEKL. CDR3 length: 16 amino acids. CDR3 sequence reads: CASTDVQRSNTGELFF. CDR3 coding DNA: TGCGCCAGCACAGACGTTCAAAGGTCCAACACCGGGGAGCTGTTTTTT.